This T cell receptor (beta chain) comes out of a study of cytomegalovirus exposure and HLA in healthy donors. Study in general: A previous analysis identified around 120 million unique TCR beta sequences derived from approximately 190 million T cells.

The study, taken as a whole, reports: The study designated 150 to 200 TCR beta chains cytomegalovirus-associated. Being productive about 87% or about 30% of the time was typical of most TCR beta V segments in an earlier analysis. Later analysis indicated greater clonal expansion among HLA-associated TCR beta chains than among equally common other chains.

This clone was detected a few times. Its target is not known. The PCR made use of 60 Vbeta and 13 Jbeta primers. Libraries were prepared by immunoSEQ multiplex PCR; TCRdb keeps only in-frame clonotypes and omits some of them. This sample has roughly 99,000 clones; over 70% occur once, and the top ten carry about 2.3%. The CDR3 runs to 13 residues. The germline gives CDR1 MRHNA, CDR2 SNTAGT. Trimming cost V 10 bases and J 3 bases; bases outside gene matches: 2. The sequence derives from a man younger than 40 in good health and CMV-seronegative. The J gene is TRBJ2-2, the V gene TRBV6-4; TRBD1 matches at 10 bases. Input material: PBMCs. CDR3 sequence (DNA): TGTGCCACCGGGACAGGGGACACCGGGGAGCTGTTTTTT. It is translated as CATGTGDTGELFF.